The entry below describes one T cell receptor (beta chain). RNA transcripts provided the source from which TCR beta CDR3 regions were amplified. Researchers ran a first-round RT-PCR on the TCR CDR3 using the HTBI primer set. TCRdb used MiXCR to reprocess the multiplex PCR reads, holding one entry per CDR3 protein. The table lists around 370,000 distinct CDR3 sequences, about 18% of them singletons. Germline CDR1 and CDR2: SGDLS and YYNGEE. This CDR3 is 15 amino acids long. Unmatched junction bases numbered 4, after V lost 3 bases and J lost 6 bases. The sample belongs to a study of T cells in Graves' hyperthyroidism and ophthalmopathy. Study in general: Blood was drawn when the patient was first diagnosed and still untreated.

The sequenced material came from blood. The TCR originated in a man younger than 30 with Graves' ophthalmopathy. V gene TRBV9 combines with J gene TRBJ2-1; 12 bases align to TRBD1. For the CDR3, the DNA is TGTGCCAGCAGCGGGGGGACAGGGGGCATCAATGAGCAGTTCTTC. Residues: CASSGGTGGINEQFF.